The T cell receptor beta chain under discussion was sequenced for a study of blood T cell repertoires in COVID-19 (dated by TCRdb to the early 2020s). Some background on the complete study: The collaborator samples originated in the United States, Italy and Spain and spanned the acute and convalescent phases of COVID-19. The material from the prospective study consisted of cDNA or gDNA derived from T cells, B-cell-depleted T cells, or PBMCs. Subjects who had been exposed to COVID-19, were actively infected with it, or had recovered from it provided the deeply sampled blood TCRbeta repertoires that made up the dataset. The repertoires were released in a freely available public database intended as a resource for research on the immune response to SARS-CoV-2. Samples came from the ongoing ImmuneRACE study (first 160 participants) plus 1,254 subjects from 6 global collaborators. Sample metadata almost always included a de-identified subject ID, COVID-19 status, age in years and sex. Where available, HLA class I and class II types were taken from metadata supplied by the sample provider and were not determined by assay-based typing. General conclusions and limits of the study: The quantity of clinical and demographic metadata differed by source and by participant and was supplied without curation.

TCRbeta CDR3 regions were amplified from genomic DNA by means of the immunoSEQ Assay, a bias-controlled multiplex PCR. Under the source paper's analysis protocol: Nucleated cell counts per sample were estimated from amplification of reference gene primers within the assay. Sequence reads were collapsed and filtered to measure the absolute abundance of every unique TCRbeta CDR3 rearrangement. For each sample, productive Simpson clonality was calculated as the square root of Simpson's diversity index across productive rearrangements. Drawn from immuneACCESS, this table holds only the in-frame rearrangements with V and J called that TCRdb kept. Clones are partly lost; checked studies trace under half to an unresolved V gene and leave the rest unexplained. That table furnishes V, J and clone size, whereas the DNA furnished D and trimming. The sample has roughly 380,000 clones on record, around 87% of them singletons. 1.3% of the sample is in the top ten clones.

The CDR3 covers 17 residues, taking in both the cysteine and the phenylalanine. Only CDR3 DNA is held: 51 bases, read in frame from base 1. The germline V gene (reference sequence) specifies SGHNT as CDR1 and YYREEE as CDR2. V is cut back by 0 bases and J by 5 bases, with 10 bases in the junction unmatched. Concerning this clone: Its antigen remains unidentified. Nothing much larger sits one base from this clone, and base qualities are not available.

Participants in the prospective study were enrolled through a virtual design, were aged roughly 18 to 100 years, and lived in 24 United States geographic areas. In the prospective study, participants were assigned to cohorts based on the clinical history participants reported in a screening survey and a study questionnaire. ImmuneRACE Cohort 3 recovered participants were defined by two consecutive negative NP/OP PCR tests, healthcare professional clearance, or symptom resolution. In the prospective study, whole blood, serum and a nasopharyngeal or oropharyngeal swab were collected from each participant by mobile phlebotomists. Over a roughly 2-month period, participants in the prospective study had the option of providing additional blood draws and questionnaires. Before DNA extraction, prospective study blood samples were shipped either frozen or at room temperature.

The receptor chain draws on TRBV5-4 and TRBJ2-5, with TRBD2 matching 10 junction bases. The sequence was collected from a man aged 25 to 40 who had recovered from COVID-19. The sequencing sample was made of PBMCs or T cells enriched from blood (not recorded which). The DNA sequence is given as TGTGCCAGCAGCTTGGCAGCAAGCGGGGGGGCCTATGAGACCCAGTACTTC. Its amino acids are CASSLAASGGAYETQYF.